A selection of T cell receptor beta chains follows, all from one sample in a study of lymphopenia after photon versus proton radiotherapy. Assay used: immunoSEQ multiplex PCR; TCRdb lists only in-frame clones, some missing. The sample lists under 30,000 clones, about nine tenths occurring once. Sequenced material: peripheral blood, taken from a patient treated with proton-based radiotherapy. The receptors here all came from an older woman with cholangiocarcinoma. Some clones in this sample may be carry-over from other donors' samples. CDR3s include the opening cysteine and the closing phenylalanine or tryptophan. Fields, in order: J gene, V gene, clone size, CDR3 protein. Size is omitted from some rows. Given values are once, few, many or a class for expanded clones.

>TRBJ1-4|TRBV5-1|few
CASSPRPATNEKLFF
>TRBJ1-5|TRBV6-1|few
CASSSETWDQPQHF
>TRBJ2-5|TRBV7-7|-
CASSPAVSGTQYF
>TRBJ2-1|TRBV11-1|-
CASSPSLGSSSEQFF
>TRBJ1-2|TRBV18|few
CASRTGDGYGYTF
>TRBJ2-3|TRBV19|-
CASSSPRTSGTGADTQYF
>TRBJ2-7|TRBV29-1|-
CSATGRNYEQYF
>TRBJ1-2|TRBV5-4|-
CASSPSWGGDGYTF
>TRBJ1-2|TRBV6-5|-
CASSYSKSSPGTGYTF
>TRBJ1-2|TRBV18|-
CASSPGADYGYTF
>TRBJ1-6|TRBV7-9|-
CASSLLQGGSPLHF
>TRBJ1-4|TRBV11-2|-
CASSLDQWEKLFF
>TRBJ2-7|TRBV6-4|-
CASSRTDFSHEQYF
>TRBJ2-3|TRBV5-8|-
CASGRGSYTDTQYF
>TRBJ1-1|TRBV2|few
CASSELGTGLDTEAFF
>-|TRBV12-5|-
CASAMGTENFYEQYF
>TRBJ2-5|TRBV29-1|-
CSVNRGEETQYF
>TRBJ2-7|TRBV6-6|-
CASSKGGQSLHEQYF
>TRBJ2-2|TRBV5-1|-
CASSPRASGGGNTGELFF
>TRBJ1-3|TRBV14|-
CASGQFGNTIYF
>TRBJ2-3|TRBV4-3|-
CASSQVSEYRDTQYF
>TRBJ1-3|TRBV5-1|-
CASSGESGNTIYF
>TRBJ1-5|TRBV15|-
CATSRGDSNQPQHF
>TRBJ2-3|TRBV7-9|-
CASSPVTDTQYF
>TRBJ2-1|TRBV11-3|-
CASSSGTSGRAIEQFF
>TRBJ1-1|TRBV6-5|-
CASSWGNTEAFF
>TRBJ1-5|TRBV28|-
CASYGGDQPQHF
>TRBJ2-1|TRBV7-8|-
CASSPGLAGAEQFF
>TRBJ2-5|TRBV7-9|-
CASSRGRGIEETQYF
>TRBJ2-5|TRBV25-1|-
CASRTGGVVETQYF
>TRBJ1-1|TRBV7-9|-
CASSLGTWTEAFF
>TRBJ2-5|TRBV19|once
CASSKTLAIRGETQYF
>TRBJ2-7|TRBV29-1|-
CSVVGGQGADEQYF
>TRBJ2-5|TRBV7-8|-
CASSQQGARETQYF
>TRBJ1-2|TRBV29-1|-
CSGGDRGGYTF
>TRBJ1-2|TRBV19|few
CASSIVGRKYGYTF
>TRBJ2-4|TRBV7-8|-
CASSSRIATSGGERIQYF
>TRBJ1-2|TRBV30|-
CAWTRTGPSRSGYTF
>TRBJ2-2|TRBV7-6|-
CASRTPESGELFF
>TRBJ1-5|TRBV5-4|-
CASSLDRASPQHF
>TRBJ1-1|TRBV4-1|-
CASSQNQGVSEAFF
>TRBJ1-1|TRBV7-8|-
CASSTIQGALNTEAFF
>TRBJ2-7|TRBV18|-
CASSRDREGEQYF
>TRBJ2-5|TRBV11-2|once
CASSYPSLGRETQYF
>TRBJ1-2|TRBV15|-
CATSRSTGYGYTF
>TRBJ1-4|TRBV6-1|once
CASCIATNEKLFF
>TRBJ2-1|TRBV11-3|-
CASSLETEGYNEQFF
>TRBJ1-2|TRBV27|-
CASSLSATVDGYTF
>TRBJ1-1|TRBV11-2|-
CASSLTTRTEAFF